Listed below are T cell receptor beta chains from one sample, sequenced in a study of T cell responses to AZD1222 COVID-19 vaccine. Clones were sequenced by immunoSEQ multiplex PCR, and TCRdb holds only the in-frame ones, with some missing. The sample records nearly 35,000 clones, approximately 86% being singletons. The sample here was peripheral blood, taken on day 0 of AZD1222 vaccination. These TCRs come from an adult in good health. Both conserved end residues are part of each CDR3. A D gene is named only where the DNA matches it firmly. Clone size is not always given. Where it is, it says once, few, many or a class for expanded clones.

>TRBJ2-5|-|TRBV7-7|TRBD2
CASSSSGAPETQYF
TGTGCTAGCAGTAGCAGCGGGGCCCCGGAGACCCAGTACTTC
>TRBJ2-7|-|TRBV30|-
CAWSVAGSYEQYF
TGTGCCTGGAGTGTGGCGGGCTCCTACGAGCAGTACTTC
>TRBJ2-7|-|TRBV11-1|TRBD1
CASSQGQGIGEQYF
TGTGCCAGCAGCCAGGGACAGGGAATAGGCGAGCAGTACTTC
>TRBJ1-2|-|TRBV28|TRBD1
CASISGGRIYGYTF
TGTGCCAGCATTTCAGGGGGGCGCATCTATGGCTACACCTTC
>TRBJ2-5|-|TRBV5-1|-
CASSLVGGGQETQYF
TGCGCCAGCAGCTTGGTCGGGGGAGGACAAGAGACCCAGTACTTC
>TRBJ2-2|-|TRBV28|-
CASVAKAGELFF
TGTGCCAGCGTAGCGAAGGCCGGGGAGCTGTTTTTT
>TRBJ2-7|-|TRBV3-1/TRBV3-2|-
CASSQAKGRTYEQYF
TGTGCCAGCAGCCAAGCGAAAGGGCGGACCTACGAGCAGTACTTC
>TRBJ2-3|-|TRBV5-4|TRBD2
CASSLEGLAEHPSTDTQYF
TGTGCCAGCAGCTTGGAGGGACTAGCGGAACATCCTAGCACAGATACGCAGTATTTT
>TRBJ2-7|once|TRBV15|-
CATSRDFGGRQQYF
TGTGCCACCAGCAGAGATTTCGGAGGAAGACAGCAGTACTTC
>TRBJ1-4|-|TRBV19|TRBD1
CASRPRDRIVNEKLFF
TGTGCCAGTAGACCCCGGGACAGAATAGTTAATGAAAAACTGTTTTTT
>TRBJ2-2|-|TRBV2|-
CASSELTPRGELFF
TGTGCCAGCAGTGAGCTAACCCCCAGGGGGGAGCTGTTTTTT
>TRBJ2-2|-|TRBV27|-
CASSLSRQRRLPGELFF
TGTGCCAGCAGTTTATCCCGACAGCGCAGGCTCCCCGGGGAGCTGTTTTTT
>TRBJ1-5|-|TRBV5-1|-
CASSLYSHSNQPQHF
TGCGCCAGCAGCTTGTACAGTCATAGCAATCAGCCCCAGCATTTT
>TRBJ1-3|-|TRBV5-4|-
CASSLGVSGNTIYF
TGTGCCAGCAGCTTGGGGGTTTCAGGAAACACCATATATTTT
>TRBJ1-1|-|TRBV28|-
CASSLPLDGYTEAFF
TGTGCCAGCAGTTTGCCCCTGGACGGCTACACTGAAGCTTTCTTT
>TRBJ1-2|-|TRBV5-1|TRBD1
CASSSTGGPLPSYGYTF
TGCGCCAGCAGCTCTACAGGGGGCCCTTTGCCCAGCTATGGCTACACCTTC
>TRBJ1-5|-|TRBV6-2/TRBV6-3|TRBD1
CASSYGGQGAWQPQHF
TGTGCCAGCAGTTACGGGGGACAGGGGGCTTGGCAGCCCCAGCATTTT
>TRBJ1-1|-|TRBV12-3/TRBV12-4|TRBD1
CASTFGQGTEAFF
TGTGCCAGCACCTTCGGACAGGGCACTGAAGCTTTCTTT
>TRBJ1-6|-|TRBV7-8|-
CASSNDGGLGYNSPLHF
TGTGCCAGCAGCAATGACGGGGGGCTGGGGTATAATTCACCCCTCCACTTT
>TRBJ2-3|-|TRBV7-2|-
CASSPTRDTDTQYF
TGTGCCAGCAGCCCCACCCGGGACACAGATACGCAGTATTTT
>TRBJ2-1|once|TRBV9|TRBD1
CASSVVGTAPLFF
TGTGCCAGCAGCGTAGTGGGGACAGCGCCCCTGTTCTTC
>TRBJ1-1|-|TRBV18|-
CASSPRHVAGTEAFF
TGTGCCAGCTCACCACGCCACGTAGCGGGCACTGAAGCTTTCTTT
>TRBJ2-2|-|TRBV3-1/TRBV3-2|TRBD2
CASSQRRGAGGPNTGELFF
TGTGCCAGCAGCCAAAGGAGAGGGGCGGGAGGCCCGAACACCGGGGAGCTGTTTTTT
>TRBJ1-2|-|TRBV7-2|-
CASSLVVREGYTF
TGTGCCAGCAGCTTAGTCGTGCGTGAGGGCTACACCTTC
>TRBJ1-5|-|TRBV19|-
CASSPMTGNNQPQHF
TGTGCCAGTAGCCCAATGACAGGTAACAATCAGCCCCAGCATTTT
>TRBJ2-1|-|TRBV12-3/TRBV12-4|TRBD2
CAIVLAGGDEQFF
TGTGCCATCGTACTAGCGGGGGGCGATGAGCAGTTCTTC